Below, 24 T cell receptor beta chains from the same sample are listed, as sequenced in a study of regulatory T cells in long-lasting Graves disease. Both iRepertoire HTBI primers and Arm-PCR of CDR3 regions were used to build the TCR beta libraries. TCRdb reanalysed the multiplex PCR reads using MiXCR and keeps one entry per CDR3 protein. This sample yields about 560,000 distinct CDR3 sequences, of which about 16% are seen a single time; around 13% belongs to the top ten. This sample's time point: newly diagnosed GD, antithyroid drugs for less than 3 months. PBMC-derived RNA was used for the TCR library. The same data also contributed to another study, on T cells in Graves' hyperthyroidism and ophthalmopathy.

Sequenced material: peripheral blood mononuclear cells (PBMCs), taken at new diagnosis, from a patient treated with antithyroid drugs. The receptors shown here come from a young man with Graves disease.

As for this clonotype: The conserved phenylalanine or tryptophan normally closing the CDR3 is absent here, so this likely arose from a read error. The chain links TRBV7-3 to TRBJ1-1; D call uncertain. V lost 3 bases and J 1 base, leaving 6 bases between the germline ends. This CDR3 has 13 residues. From germline, CDR1 is SGHTA and CDR2 FQGTGA. The CDR3 nucleotides read TGTGCCAGCAGCTTTACCGGGAACACTGAAGCTTTCTCT. As protein: CASSFTGNTEAFS.

The chain uses TRBV10-3 and TRBJ1-2, with 8 bases identical to TRBD1. The CDR3 covers 12 residues. Losses at the gene ends were 4 bases for V and 6 bases for J; bases not matched to a gene: 1. The germline CDR1 and CDR2 sequences are ENHRY and SYGVKD. The chain's CDR3 is CAISGQGNGYTF. Here the CDR3 DNA reads TGTGCCATCAGTGGACAGGGGAATGGCTACACCTTC.

This clonotype was recorded at least ten times. This chain links TRBV29-1 with TRBJ2-2; no definite D call. Trimming left V 3 bases short and J 5 bases short, with 7 bases between. The CDR3 totals 12 residues. Germline V gene data show CDR1 as SQVTM and CDR2 as ANQGSEA. CDR3 amino acids: CSVEGGTGELFF. The CDR3 DNA reads TGCAGCGTTGAGGGTGGGACCGGGGAGCTGTTTTTT.

Regarding this clonotype: This may arise from a read error, as a much more abundant clone is one base away. This sequence joins TRBV7-8 and TRBJ2-2, with 9 bases lining up with TRBD1. CDR1 is SGHVS, CDR2 FQNEAQ, per germline. The ends lost 5 bases at V and 6 bases at J; junction bases unmatched: 10. This CDR3 has 16 residues. The CDR3 nucleotides read TGTGCCAGCAGCGATAAAGGGACAGGGACCCCCGGGGAGCTGTTTTTT. It codes for CASSDKGTGTPGELFF.

Many counts were recorded for this clonotype. The genes are TRBV5-1 and TRBJ1-2; D is uncertain. CDR1 and CDR2 from the germline V gene are SGHRS and YFSETQ. The CDR3 is 13 amino acids. The V gene lost 3 bases and the J gene lost 4 bases, with 10 bases spanning the gap. CDR3 sequence reads: CASSSTVGYGYTF. CDR3 in DNA: TGCGCCAGCAGCTCCACGGTGGGCTATGGCTACACCTTC.

This chain joins TRBV10-1 and TRBJ2-7; TRBD1 matches at 7 bases. With 6 bases clipped from V and 10 bases from J, the junction kept 15 bases outside the gene matches. CDR3 length equals 14 residues. Germline assignment: CDR1 WNHNN and CDR2 SYGVQD (reference sequence). The chain's CDR3 is CASSESRDKGGQYF. The CDR3 nucleotides are TGCGCCAGCAGCGAGAGCCGGGACAAAGGGGGCCAGTACTTC.

This clonotype appeared a few times. The V and J genes are TRBV5-1 and TRBJ2-3, with D tentatively TRBD2 (5 bases). The germline V gene encodes CDR1 SGHRS and CDR2 YFSETQ. V dropped 1 base and J dropped 2 bases, with 14 bases sitting between them. This CDR3 comprises 16 residues. The CDR3: CASSLSSPKPTDTQYF. CDR3 nucleotide sequence: TGCGCCAGCAGCTTGTCTAGCCCTAAACCCACAGATACGCAGTATTTT.

This clonotype was counted ten times or more. This chain joins TRBV7-2 and TRBJ2-2, with D perhaps TRBD1 (5 bases). Germline lookup yields CDR1 SGHTA and CDR2 FQGNSA. This CDR3 region has 14 residues. Trimming pared 4 bases from V and 5 bases from J, leaving 11 bases between. For the CDR3, the DNA is TGTGCCAGCAGCTCCCCTCCAGGGACCGGGGAGCTGTTTTTT. Translation gives CASSSPPGTGELFF.

This clonotype was counted a few times. J is TRBJ2-7 and V is TRBV27, with D perhaps matching TRBD2 (6 bases). Trimming stripped 3 bases from V and 3 bases from J, with 9 bases between. The germline CDR1 and CDR2 sequences are MNHEY and SMNVEV (reference sequence). The length of the CDR3 is 13 residues. The CDR3 nucleotides read TGTGCCAGCAGTTTCTTTAGCGGCTACGAGCAGTACTTC. This encodes CASSFFSGYEQYF.

This chain joins TRBV30 and TRBJ2-1; TRBD2 aligns across 11 bases. This CDR3 has 15 residues. Germline V gives CDR1 GTSNPN, CDR2 SVGIG (reference sequence). Losses at the gene ends were 3 bases for V and 8 bases for J; bases not matched to a gene: 9. CDR3 region: CAWRNLAGGGDEQFF. In DNA, the CDR3 is TGTGCCTGGAGAAACCTAGCGGGAGGCGGGGATGAGCAGTTCTTC.

The rearrangement uses TRBV19 and TRBJ2-5; D ambiguous. This CDR3 has 13 amino acids. Germline V gene sequence: CDR1 LNHDA, CDR2 SQIVND (reference sequence). The V end was cut by 8 bases, the J end by 1 base, with 11 bases between. As DNA, the CDR3 is TGTGCCAGTTCAGCTGAGCCCCAAGAGACCCAGTACTTC. Translating gives CASSAEPQETQYF.

The chain carries TRBV10-3 and TRBJ2-1; D call uncertain. The CDR3 sequence is 14 residues long. Trimming removed 2 bases from V and 8 bases from J, with 13 bases in between. CDR1 and CDR2 from the germline V gene are ENHRY and SYGVKD. CDR3 sequence: CAISETAPGDEQFF. The CDR3 DNA is TGTGCCATCAGTGAGACGGCTCCTGGGGATGAGCAGTTCTTC.

This clonotype has ten or more counts. The genes are TRBV11-1 and TRBJ2-3, with TRBD1 identical over 7 bases. The CDR3 runs to 12 residues. J was trimmed by 8 bases and V by 5 bases; bases with no gene match: 4. Germline V gives CDR1 SGHAT, CDR2 FQDESV (reference sequence). CDR3 sequence reads: CASSRDSLTQYF. The CDR3 bases are TGTGCCAGCAGCCGGGACAGCCTTACGCAGTATTTT.

In this sample, this clonotype turned up a few times. The chain combines TRBV29-1 with TRBJ2-3; 8 bases are shared with TRBD2. This CDR3 has 15 residues. Germline V gene data show CDR1 as SQVTM and CDR2 as ANQGSEA. Unmatched junction bases numbered 11, after V lost 6 bases and J lost 3 bases. This chain's CDR3 is CSVVESSGRTDTQYF. The CDR3 DNA sequence: TGCAGCGTAGTTGAGTCCAGCGGGAGAACAGATACGCAGTATTTT.

This clonotype has at least ten counts. The chain is built from TRBV27 and TRBJ1-1; weak D call: TRBD1 (5 bases). CDR1 MNHEY and CDR2 SMNVEV come from the germline V gene (reference sequence). V shed 3 bases and J shed 6 bases, with 23 bases lying between them. The CDR3 has 17 residues. The CDR3 nucleotides are TGTGCCAGCAGTTTCTCCCTACCAAAACCCGGGACGCCTGAAGCTTTCTTT. Encoded protein: CASSFSLPKPGTPEAFF.

The CDR3, as DNA: TGCAGTGCCGCCCCTAGTCGGACCGGGGAGCTGTTTTTT. It encodes CSAAPSRTGELFF. The V call is TRBV20-1, the J call TRBJ2-2; no firm D call. Germline V gives CDR1 DFQATT, CDR2 SNEGSKA (reference sequence). The V end lost 6 bases, the J end lost 5 bases, and 13 bases lay between the germline ends. The CDR3 consists of 13 residues.

Turning to this clonotype: A much larger clone lies a single base off, so this may be a read error. Without the conserved terminal phenylalanine or tryptophan, this CDR3 likely stems from a read error. The rearrangement joins TRBV5-1 to TRBJ2-7, with D maybe TRBD2 (6 bases). The CDR3 is 14 residues long. Germline V gene data show CDR1 as SGHRS and CDR2 as YFSETQ. Trimming removed 2 bases from V and 5 bases from J, with 14 bases in between. CDR3 region: CASSFGRKLDEQYL. DNA of the CDR3: TGCGCCAGCAGCTTTGGGAGGAAGCTGGACGAGCAGTACCTC.

The chain couples TRBV6-2 or TRBV6-3 to TRBJ2-4; 7 bases are shared with TRBD1. The J segment lost 0 bases and the V segment lost 5 bases, leaving 13 bases of the junction unmatched. Per germline, CDR1 MNHEY and CDR2 SVGEGT. CDR3 length equals 18 residues. This CDR3 reads CASSEGRSRGLAKNIQYF. The DNA for the CDR3 is TGTGCCAGCAGTGAAGGAAGGAGTAGGGGGCTAGCCAAAAACATTCAGTACTTC.

This clonotype was found many times. The rearrangement uses TRBV6-5 and TRBJ2-5; 7 nucleotides agree with TRBD1. Germline loops: CDR1 MNHEY, CDR2 SVGAGI. The CDR3 is 17 residues long. V lost 0 bases, J lost 5 bases, and 12 bases stayed unmatched. The CDR3 sequence is CASSYSATGLGSETQYF. In nucleotides, the CDR3 is TGTGCCAGCAGTTACTCCGCGACAGGGCTAGGTAGCGAGACCCAGTACTTC.

The chain joins TRBV12-3 or TRBV12-4 to TRBJ2-1, with D hard to call. The CDR3 length is 15 residues. The V and J ends lost 5 bases and 6 bases respectively, with 17 bases between them. DNA for the CDR3: TGTGCCAGCAGTCCCAACCCAGACGGTGTCAATGAGCAGTTCTTC. This encodes CASSPNPDGVNEQFF.

There are a few counts of this clonotype. This chain uses TRBV5-1 with TRBJ2-6; D might be TRBD2 (6 bases). Trimming took off 4 bases at V and 2 bases at J, with 13 bases between the two ends. Germline lookup yields CDR1 SGHRS and CDR2 YFSETQ. CDR3 size: 16 residues. The chain's CDR3 is CASSIGGSPGANVLTF. The CDR3 DNA follows: TGCGCCAGCAGCATTGGGGGGTCCCCTGGGGCCAACGTCCTGACTTTC.

This clonotype showed up many times. Relative to the germline gene, one junction end is altered; a read error may explain this. The chain uses TRBV5-1 and TRBJ1-5, with TRBD1 as a possible D gene (5 bases). The germline gives CDR1 SGHRS, CDR2 YFSETQ. The CDR3 has 15 residues. CDR3 amino acids: CASSPGTGSNQPQHF. DNA for the CDR3: TGTGCCAGCAGCCCTGGGACGGGCAGCAATCAGCCCCAGCATTTT.

The rearrangement joins TRBV5-1 to TRBJ2-3; D not certain. CDR1 is SGHRS and CDR2 is YFSETQ in the germline V gene. V dropped 3 bases and J dropped 6 bases, with 11 bases sitting between them. The CDR3 contains 13 residues. The DNA for the CDR3 is TGCGCCAGCAGCTGGCCGGGTGGCGATACGCAGTATTTT. It translates to CASSWPGGDTQYF.

This clonotype was recorded at least ten times. This chain joins TRBV27 and TRBJ1-4; D is unclear. The ends were cut back, 8 bases at V and 6 bases at J, with 13 bases in the middle. The CDR3 is made up of 13 amino acids. CDR1 is MNHEY, CDR2 SMNVEV, per germline (reference sequence). CDR3 sequence reads: CASSRKMYEKLFF. CDR3 bases: TGTGCCAGCTCACGCAAAATGTATGAAAAACTGTTTTTT.